The present T cell receptor (beta chain) was sequenced within a study of Tregs in tolerant kidney transplant recipients (dated by TCRdb to the late 2010s). At the level of the whole study: The study used TCRbeta sequencing to identify donor-specific regulatory T cells before combined kidney and bone marrow transplantation, then tracked those cells after transplant.

The meaning of the sample's time point label: 6 months after combined kidney and bone marrow transplant. Related donors were used in the transplants with nonmyeloablative bone marrow transplantation, and mixed chimerism was transient in the human trials. Unstimulated Tregs (CD4+CD25+CD127-), CD4+ non-Tregs (CD4+CD25-), CD4 and CD8 cells were FACS-sorted from thawed PBMCs. Patients were a few combined kidney and bone marrow transplant recipients from the ITN036ST trial, and only these trial subjects had samples available. Healthy control blood was processed to PBMCs by Ficoll density gradient and cryopreserved, and patient PBMCs were collected before and after transplant. The CDR3 contains 14 residues, cysteine and phenylalanine counted. Only the CDR3 DNA is retained, 42 bases long and in frame from the first base. V is clipped by 5 bases and J by 7 bases, and the sequence between their germline boundaries is 17 bases long. The germline V gene encodes CDR1 MDHEN and CDR2 SYDVKM.

For TCRbeta CDR3 sequencing, genomic DNA was extracted from sorted cells using the QIAGEN DNeasy Blood and Tissue Kit. High-throughput TCRbeta CDR3 sequencing was carried out commercially through immunoSEQ, with PCR amplification with bias correction and internal controls included. Concerning the study's data processing: Unique productive TCRbeta sequences were defined by CDR3 nucleotide sequence when primers matched and otherwise by CDR3 amino acid sequence together with Vbeta and Jbeta genes. To correct sorting error, sequences shared between sorted populations at a frequency ratio of 2:1 or less were removed; the rest were assigned to the higher population. A sequence counted as donor-reactive if, in CFSE-low cells, the sequence had a frequency of at least 0.01% and was expanded at least 5-fold compared with unstimulated cells. Jensen-Shannon divergence, calculated on the top 100 TCRbeta sequences ranked by frequency, was used to quantify repertoire divergence. For samples with multiple sequencing runs, sorting error was corrected in each run separately before the runs were combined. Entries here come from immuneACCESS through TCRdb and include only in-frame sequences with V and J called. Some clones fail to appear in such tables; in the studies checked, an unresolved V gene covers under half of the shortfall, and the cause of the remainder is unknown. V and J calls and clone size are those listed in that table; D and trimming were worked out from the DNA. The sample table lists roughly 64,000 clones, 80% to 90% of them with a count of one. 3.5% to 4% of the sample belongs to the ten largest clones.

The paper's findings and limits, for the study overall: Donor-specific Treg expansion was found to exceed global Treg expansion in tolerant patients, suggesting antigen-driven rather than nonspecific expansion. Because the PCR primers were changed over time for some patients, nucleotide-level comparison could not be performed across the samples from those patients. Although technical replication error seemed to be minimal, the question of biological reproducibility was not addressed directly. Expanding Tregs with activated donor B cells appeared to identify the most biologically relevant and donor-specific TCRbeta repertoire. Because the study included only a small number of patients, the results must be confirmed in larger populations and under other immunosuppression protocols.

This clone occurred once. Its specific antigen is unknown. Per-nucleotide qualities are absent, and no much larger clonotype sits a single base away. This specimen consisted of CD4+ T cells from blood (PBMCs), obtained 6 months after the transplant. The origin of this receptor is a human patient who received a combined kidney and bone marrow transplant. Some T cells may originate with the graft donor following a transplant. The chain uses TRBV28 and TRBJ1-2; the D gene identity is not certain. The nucleotides read TGTGCCAGCAGTCCCCGTTTTCTCCCCGGTGGCTACACCTTC. Its translation reads: CASSPRFLPGGYTF.